These 27 T cell receptor beta chains came from one sample sequenced in a study of blood T cell repertoires in COVID-19. Method: immunoSEQ multiplex PCR; TCRdb's copy keeps in-frame clones and lacks some. The sample comprises about 40,000 clones, approximately 82% of which are singletons, and approximately 4.4% rests with the top ten. The sample was peripheral blood. The receptors derive from a woman in her 70s with acute or convalescent COVID-19.

The chain combines TRBV19 with TRBJ1-2; TRBD1 might be the D (6 bases). Germline CDR1 reads LNHDA; CDR2 reads SQIVND (reference sequence). The CDR3 runs to 13 residues. V was pared by 5 bases and J by 4 bases, with 11 bases between. The CDR3 here is CASSQRTAYGYTF. The CDR3 nucleotides read TGTGCCAGTAGTCAAAGGACAGCCTATGGCTACACCTTC.

V gene TRBV6-2 or TRBV6-3 combines with J gene TRBJ1-5; D is unclear. V was cut by 2 bases and J by 12 bases, with 11 bases left in between. CDR3 size: 12 residues. The germline V gene has CDR1 MNHEY and CDR2 SVGEGT. The DNA for the CDR3 is TGTGCCAGCAGTTACCCCAACTCCGTCCAGCATTTT. Translating it yields CASSYPNSVQHF.

J is TRBJ1-4 and V is TRBV29-1, with 9 positions matching TRBD1. Germline assignment: CDR1 SQVTM and CDR2 ANQGSEA. Trimming took 6 bases from V and 4 from J; bases not matched to a gene: 9. The CDR3 sequence is 15 residues long. Here the CDR3 reads CSVASTGQGNEKLFF. As DNA, the CDR3 is TGCAGCGTCGCGTCTACGGGACAGGGTAATGAAAAACTGTTTTTT.

The V gene is TRBV13, the J gene TRBJ2-1, with 10 bases identical to TRBD2. Germline-derived CDR1 and CDR2 are PRHDT and FYEKMQ (reference sequence). Trimming took 0 bases from V and 4 from J; bases not matched to a gene: 12. This CDR3 region has 19 residues. CDR3 DNA sequence: TGTGCCAGCAGCTTAGGCTTTGGGTCTAGCGGGAGTTCTTACAATGAGCAGTTCTTC. It codes for CASSLGFGSSGSSYNEQFF.

The chain joins TRBV27 to TRBJ1-4, with D unresolved. The CDR3 has 13 amino acids. Trimming cost V 10 bases and J 8 bases, with 17 bases left between them. In germline, CDR1 is MNHEY, CDR2 SMNVEV (reference sequence). CDR3 residues: CATRRTGGEKLFF. CDR3 in DNA: TGTGCCACCAGGAGGACGGGCGGGGAAAAACTGTTTTTT.

This clone was observed a handful of times. This chain uses TRBV6-5 with TRBJ2-2, with D maybe TRBD1 (5 bases). CDR3 length: 15 residues. Germline V lookup: CDR1 MNHEY, CDR2 SVGAGI. Trimming removed 6 bases at V and 0 bases at J, with 11 bases between. The CDR3 DNA follows: TGTGCCAGCAGCCCCGACAGCGCGAACACCGGGGAGCTGTTTTTT. This translates into CASSPDSANTGELFF.

This clone turned up a few times. The gene calls are TRBV7-9 and TRBJ1-2; 8 nucleotides line up with TRBD1. The germline V gene has CDR1 SEHNR and CDR2 FQNEAQ (reference sequence). The length of the CDR3 is 14 residues. V shed 5 bases, J shed 2 bases, and the junction held 4 bases outside the gene matches. In DNA, the CDR3 is TGTGCCAGCAGCACGGGACAGGCGAACTATGGCTACACCTTC. Residues: CASSTGQANYGYTF. Full variable domain (missing parts from reference TRBV7-9 and TRBJ1-2): DTGVSQNPRHKITKRGQNVTFRCDPISEHNRLYWYRQTLGQGPEFLTYFQNEAQLEKSRLLSDRFSAERPKGSFSTLEIQRTEQGDSAMYLCASSTGQANYGYTFGSGTRLTVV.

This clone was recorded only once. V gene TRBV27 combines with J gene TRBJ2-7, with D maybe TRBD1 (6 bases). The CDR3 runs 14 residues. Per the germline V gene, CDR1 is MNHEY and CDR2 is SMNVEV (reference sequence). Trimming left V 5 bases short and J 4 bases short, with 15 bases between. CDR3 amino acids: CASSPTGLPYEQYF. CDR3 DNA: TGTGCCAGCAGTCCCACAGGGCTCCCATACGAGCAGTACTTC.

The chain uses TRBV24-1 and TRBJ2-2, with 8 bases matching TRBD1. With 9 bases clipped from V and 4 bases from J, the junction kept 6 bases outside the gene matches. This CDR3 is 14 amino acids long. CDR1 and CDR2 (germline): KGHDR, SFDVKD. This CDR3 reads CATPQGVGTGELFF. In DNA form, the CDR3 reads TGTGCCACCCCACAGGGGGTGGGCACCGGGGAGCTGTTTTTT.

This chain joins TRBV24-1 and TRBJ2-1; 10 bases are a match to TRBD1. The CDR3 spans 13 residues. Trimming cost V 9 bases and J 9 bases; bases outside gene matches: 7. Per the germline V gene, CDR1 is KGHDR and CDR2 is SFDVKD. In DNA form, the CDR3 reads TGTGCCACCTTTAGGGACAGGGGTCTTGAGCAGTTCTTC. Translating gives CATFRDRGLEQFF.

The V gene is TRBV28, the J gene TRBJ1-1, with D unresolved. The CDR3 contains 16 residues. Per the germline V gene, CDR1 is MDHEN and CDR2 is SYDVKM. The V end lost 7 bases, the J end lost 1 base, and 19 bases lay between the germline ends. The CDR3 protein is CASTLVDIRENTEAFF. DNA for the CDR3: TGTGCCAGCACACTGGTCGACATCCGGGAGAACACTGAAGCTTTCTTT.

In this sample, this clone turned up a few times. The chain links TRBV7-9 to TRBJ2-1, with TRBD1 matching 7 bases. With 5 bases clipped from V and 1 base from J, the junction kept 5 bases outside the gene matches. In germline, CDR1 is SEHNR, CDR2 FQNEAQ (reference sequence). This CDR3 contains 15 residues. Here the CDR3 DNA reads TGTGCCAGCAGCAAACAGGGGACATCCTACAATGAGCAGTTCTTC. This encodes CASSKQGTSYNEQFF.

V gene TRBV30 combines with J gene TRBJ2-7, with TRBD1 identical over 12 bases. The J segment lost 5 bases and the V segment lost 3 bases, leaving 2 bases of the junction unmatched. The CDR3 extends over 13 amino acids. Germline V gene lookup returns CDR1 GTSNPN and CDR2 SVGIG (reference sequence). CDR3 residues: CAWSGTGGHEQYF. CDR3 sequence (DNA): TGTGCCTGGAGCGGGACAGGGGGCCACGAGCAGTACTTC.

V gene TRBV5-1 combines with J gene TRBJ2-1; 10 positions match TRBD1. This CDR3 spans 16 amino acids. With 4 bases clipped from V and 6 bases from J, the junction kept 10 bases outside the gene matches. The germline V gene has CDR1 SGHRS and CDR2 YFSETQ. CDR3 sequence (DNA): TGCGCCAGCAGCCCCTATGACAGGGGGCTTACCAATGAGCAGTTCTTC. It translates to CASSPYDRGLTNEQFF.

Only one count was recorded for this clone. The V call is TRBV30, the J call TRBJ2-3; 14 bases agree with TRBD2. Germline CDR1 and CDR2: GTSNPN and SVGIG (reference sequence). The CDR3 totals 16 residues. Trimming cost V 3 bases and J 4 bases; bases outside gene matches: 6. The CDR3 DNA reads TGTGCCTGGAGGGGGACTAGCGGGAGACGCGCAGATACGCAGTATTTT. This codes for CAWRGTSGRRADTQYF.

This chain uses TRBV9 with TRBJ2-1; 10 bases align to TRBD2. V lost 0 bases, J lost 7 bases, and 10 bases stayed unmatched. This CDR3 spans 17 amino acids. Germline CDR1 reads SGDLS; CDR2 reads YYNGEE. In nucleotides, the CDR3 is TGTGCCAGCAGCGTAGACCCTAGCGGGAGTATAAAGAATGAGCAGTTCTTC. Its protein is CASSVDPSGSIKNEQFF. Full variable domain (outside the CDR3, taken from reference TRBV9 and TRBJ2-1): DSGVTQTPKHLITATGQRVTLRCSPRSGDLSVYWYQQSLDQGLQFLIQYYNGEERAKGNILERFSAQQFPDLHSELNLSSLELGDSALYFCASSVDPSGSIKNEQFFGPGTRLTVL.

This chain connects TRBV7-6 to TRBJ2-2, with 12 bases identical to TRBD1. Germline CDR1 is SGHVS and CDR2 is FNYEAQ. This CDR3 comprises 17 residues. The V gene end was trimmed by 5 bases and the J gene end by 1 base; junction bases not matched to a gene: 5. CDR3 in amino acids: CASSDGTGGLNTGELFF. CDR3 sequence (DNA): TGTGCCAGCAGCGACGGGACAGGGGGCTTGAACACCGGGGAGCTGTTTTTT.

This chain uses TRBV5-1 with TRBJ2-1; no definite D call. This CDR3 comprises 14 residues. V shed 4 bases and J shed 9 bases, with 17 bases lying between them. Germline V gene lookup returns CDR1 SGHRS and CDR2 YFSETQ. CDR3 nucleotides: TGCGCCAGCAGCGCAGAACTTAGCTCGGGTGAGCAGTTCTTC. This codes for CASSAELSSGEQFF.

The chain employs TRBV7-3 and TRBJ2-7; TRBD1 agrees at 8 bases. The CDR3 loop spans 14 amino acids. The germline V gene encodes CDR1 SGHTA and CDR2 FQGTGA. The V and J ends lost 5 bases and 5 bases, in that order; junction bases with no gene match: 8. CDR3 region: CASSRDRSADEQYF. CDR3 bases: TGTGCCAGCAGCCGGGACAGGTCCGCTGACGAGCAGTACTTC.

The J gene is TRBJ2-3, the V gene TRBV7-6, with 8 nucleotides matching TRBD2. The CDR3 has 17 residues. The J segment lost 6 bases and the V segment lost 3 bases, leaving 14 bases of the junction unmatched. Germline loops: CDR1 SGHVS, CDR2 FNYEAQ. The CDR3 coding sequence is TGTGCCAGCAGCTTCGGGAGGGGACTAGGTAGAGCGGATACGCAGTATTTT. It codes for CASSFGRGLGRADTQYF. Full variable domain (outside the CDR3, taken from reference TRBV7-6 and TRBJ2-3): GAGVSQSPRYKVTKRGQDVALRCDPISGHVSLYWYRQALGQGPEFLTYFNYEAQQDKSGLPNDRFSAERPEGSISTLTIQRTEQRDSAMYRCASSFGRGLGRADTQYFGPGTRLTVL.

This clone turned up a few times. V usage is TRBV21-1 and J usage is TRBJ1-5. TRBV21-1 is designated a pseudogene. CDR3 length: 16 residues. The CDR3 DNA is TGTGCCAGCAGCAAAGACTCTGGAGGGGGGGATCAGCCCCAGCATTTT. It yields the protein CASSKDSGGGDQPQHF.

CDR3 residues: CAWSVLTGGVQYF. The CDR3 region has the DNA TGTGCCTGGAGTGTACTGACAGGGGGAGTTCAGTACTTC. The chain joins TRBV30 to TRBJ2-7; TRBD1 agrees at 9 bases. This CDR3 is 13 amino acids long. Germline V gene sequence: CDR1 GTSNPN, CDR2 SVGIG (reference sequence). Trimming took 0 bases from V and 10 from J; bases not matched to a gene: 7. Complete variable domain (other parts from reference TRBV30 and TRBJ2-7): SQTIHQWPATLVQPVGSPLSLECTVEGTSNPNLYWYRQAAGRGLQLLFYSVGIGQISSEVPQNLSASRPQDRQFILSSKKLLLSDSGFYLCAWSVLTGGVQYFGPGTRLTVT.

This clone has only one observation. The rearrangement joins TRBV2 to TRBJ1-4; D perhaps matches TRBD1 (5 bases). CDR3 length: 14 amino acids. Between the trimmed V and J ends, which lost 9 bases and 7 bases, there was a span of 18 bases. Germline-derived CDR1 and CDR2 are SNHLY and FYNNEI. The CDR3 coding sequence is TGTGCCAGTCTACCAACACCGGGGGGTGAAAAACTGTTTTTT. The encoded protein is CASLPTPGGEKLFF.

V usage is TRBV12-3 or TRBV12-4 and J usage is TRBJ1-2; D gene uncertain. There are 13 residues in the CDR3. Trimming removed 6 bases from V and 8 bases from J, with 16 bases in between. This CDR3 is CASSPDGGWGYTF. CDR3 DNA sequence: TGTGCCAGCAGCCCGGACGGAGGGTGGGGCTACACCTTC.

The chain is built from TRBV19 and TRBJ2-5; 8 bases map to TRBD2. CDR1 LNHDA and CDR2 SQIVND come from the germline V gene (reference sequence). The CDR3 covers 14 residues. Unmatched junction bases numbered 6, after V lost 5 bases and J lost 4 bases. CDR3 DNA sequence: TGTGCCAGTAGTGGTGGACTAGCACTAGAGACCCAGTACTTC. Protein product: CASSGGLALETQYF.

The V gene is TRBV27, the J gene TRBJ1-3, with D possibly matching TRBD1 (6 bases). The V gene lost 2 bases and the J gene lost 0 bases, with 11 bases spanning the gap. CDR1 is MNHEY and CDR2 is SMNVEV in the germline V gene (reference sequence). The CDR3 extends over 16 amino acids. The CDR3 loop reads CASSLSGGLSGNTIYF. The CDR3 coding sequence is TGTGCCAGCAGTTTAAGTGGGGGCCTCTCTGGAAACACCATATATTTT.

The chain carries TRBV6-5 and TRBJ1-5; no firm D call. Trimming removed 4 bases from V and 11 bases from J, with 18 bases in between. Germline CDR1 reads MNHEY; CDR2 reads SVGAGI. The CDR3 totals 14 residues. The DNA of the CDR3 is TGTGCCAGCAGTTGGGCCCTTAACGAGGGTGCCCAGCATTTT. Protein product: CASSWALNEGAQHF.